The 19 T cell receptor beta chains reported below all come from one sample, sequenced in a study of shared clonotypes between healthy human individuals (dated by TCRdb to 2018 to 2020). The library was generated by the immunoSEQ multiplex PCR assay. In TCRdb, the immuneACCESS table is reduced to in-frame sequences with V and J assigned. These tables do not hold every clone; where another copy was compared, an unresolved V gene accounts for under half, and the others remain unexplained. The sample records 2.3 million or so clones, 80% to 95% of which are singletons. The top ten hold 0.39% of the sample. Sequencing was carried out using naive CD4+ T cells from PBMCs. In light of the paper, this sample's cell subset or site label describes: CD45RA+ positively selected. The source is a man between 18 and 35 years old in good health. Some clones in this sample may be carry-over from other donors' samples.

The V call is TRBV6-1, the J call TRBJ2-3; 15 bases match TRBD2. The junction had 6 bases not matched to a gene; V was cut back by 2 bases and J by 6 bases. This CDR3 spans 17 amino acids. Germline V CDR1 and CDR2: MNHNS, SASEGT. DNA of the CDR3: TGTGCCAGCAGTGAACTGGGACTAGCGGGAGGTGGTGATACGCAGTATTTT. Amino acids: CASSELGLAGGGDTQYF.

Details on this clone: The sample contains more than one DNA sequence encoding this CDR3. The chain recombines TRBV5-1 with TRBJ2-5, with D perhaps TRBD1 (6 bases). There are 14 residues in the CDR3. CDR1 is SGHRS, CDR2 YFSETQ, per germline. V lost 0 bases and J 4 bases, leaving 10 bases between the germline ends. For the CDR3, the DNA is TGCGCCAGCAGCTTGGGACAGGTCAGAGAGACCCAGTACTTC. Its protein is CASSLGQVRETQYF. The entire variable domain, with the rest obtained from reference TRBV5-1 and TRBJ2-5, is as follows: KAGVTQTPRYLIKTRGQQVTLSCSPISGHRSVSWYQQTPGQGLQFLFEYFSETQRNKGNFPGRFSGRQFSNSRSEMNVSTLELGDSALYLCASSLGQVRETQYFGPGTRLLVL.

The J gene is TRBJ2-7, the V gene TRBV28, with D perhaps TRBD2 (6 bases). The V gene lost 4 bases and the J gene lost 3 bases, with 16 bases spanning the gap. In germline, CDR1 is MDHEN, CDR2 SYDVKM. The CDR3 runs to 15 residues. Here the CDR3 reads CASSSPSASVYEQYF. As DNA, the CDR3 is TGTGCCAGCAGTTCTCCGAGCGCTAGCGTCTACGAGCAGTACTTC.

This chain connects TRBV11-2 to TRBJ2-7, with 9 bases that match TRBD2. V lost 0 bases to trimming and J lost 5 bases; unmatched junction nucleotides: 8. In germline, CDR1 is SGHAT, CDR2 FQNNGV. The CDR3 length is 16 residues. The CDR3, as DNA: TGTGCCAGCAGCTTAGATCAGGCTAGCGGGACCCACGAGCAGTACTTC. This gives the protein CASSLDQASGTHEQYF.

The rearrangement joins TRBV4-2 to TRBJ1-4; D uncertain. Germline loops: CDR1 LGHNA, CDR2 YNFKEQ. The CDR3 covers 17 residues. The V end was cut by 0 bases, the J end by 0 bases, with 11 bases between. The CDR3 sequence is CASSQDPHPTTNEKLFF. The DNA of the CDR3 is TGTGCCAGCAGCCAAGACCCCCATCCGACAACTAATGAAAAACTGTTTTTT.

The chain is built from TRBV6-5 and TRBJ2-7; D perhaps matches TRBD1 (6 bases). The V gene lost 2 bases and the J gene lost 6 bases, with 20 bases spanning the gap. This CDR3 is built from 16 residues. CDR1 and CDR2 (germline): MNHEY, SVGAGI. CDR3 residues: CASSYAMIQGYSEQYF. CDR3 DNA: TGTGCCAGCAGTTACGCGATGATACAGGGTTATTCCGAGCAGTACTTC.

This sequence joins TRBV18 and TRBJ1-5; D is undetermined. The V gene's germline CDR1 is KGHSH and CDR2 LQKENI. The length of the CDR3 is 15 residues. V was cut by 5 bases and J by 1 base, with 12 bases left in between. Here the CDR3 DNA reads TGTGCCAGCTCAACCAGAGTGGCCAGCAATCAGCCCCAGCATTTT. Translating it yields CASSTRVASNQPQHF.

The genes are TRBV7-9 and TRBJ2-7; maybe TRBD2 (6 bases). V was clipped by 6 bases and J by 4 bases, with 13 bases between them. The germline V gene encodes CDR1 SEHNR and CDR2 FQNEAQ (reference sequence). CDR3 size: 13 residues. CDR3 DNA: TGTGCCAGCAGGCCTCTAGCGCCGTACGAGCAGTACTTC. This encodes CASRPLAPYEQYF.

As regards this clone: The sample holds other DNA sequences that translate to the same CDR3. The CDR3 nucleotides are TGTGCCAGCAGTTACTCCAGGGGGCAAGAGACCCAGTACTTC. Translation gives CASSYSRGQETQYF. The rearrangement joins TRBV6-5 to TRBJ2-5, with 7 bases fitting TRBD1. The CDR3 has 14 residues. The V gene's germline CDR1 is MNHEY and CDR2 SVGAGI. V gave up 0 bases and J gave up 2 bases; unmatched junction bases: 0.

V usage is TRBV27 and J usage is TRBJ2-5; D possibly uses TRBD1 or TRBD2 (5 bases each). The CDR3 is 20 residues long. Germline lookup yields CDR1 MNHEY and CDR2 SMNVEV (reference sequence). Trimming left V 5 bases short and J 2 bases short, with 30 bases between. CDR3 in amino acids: CASSPGLRVNRLNVQETQYF. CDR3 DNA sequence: TGTGCCAGCAGTCCCGGACTCCGGGTGAACAGGTTGAACGTACAAGAGACCCAGTACTTC.

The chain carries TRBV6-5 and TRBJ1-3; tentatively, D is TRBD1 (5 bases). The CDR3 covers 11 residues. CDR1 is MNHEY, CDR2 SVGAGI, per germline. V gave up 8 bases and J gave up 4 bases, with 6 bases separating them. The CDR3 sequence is CASRGGNTIYF. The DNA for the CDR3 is TGTGCCAGCCGGGGGGGAAACACCATATATTTT.

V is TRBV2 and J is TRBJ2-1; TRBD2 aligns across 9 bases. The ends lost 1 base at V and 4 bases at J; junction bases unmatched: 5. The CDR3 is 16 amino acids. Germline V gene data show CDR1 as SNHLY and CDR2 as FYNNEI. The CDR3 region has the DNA TGTGCCAGCAGTGAAGTGCCTAGCGGGATTTACAATGAGCAGTTCTTC. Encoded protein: CASSEVPSGIYNEQFF.

The CDR3 DNA reads TGTGCCACCGGCGACCAGGGCCAGATGAACACCGGGGAGCTGTTTTTT. It yields the protein CATGDQGQMNTGELFF. The V and J genes are TRBV6-6 and TRBJ2-2; possible D gene TRBD1, 5 bases. V lost 10 bases, J lost 1 base, and 19 bases lay in between. This CDR3 contains 16 residues. Germline V gene lookup returns CDR1 MNHNY and CDR2 SVGAGI (reference sequence).

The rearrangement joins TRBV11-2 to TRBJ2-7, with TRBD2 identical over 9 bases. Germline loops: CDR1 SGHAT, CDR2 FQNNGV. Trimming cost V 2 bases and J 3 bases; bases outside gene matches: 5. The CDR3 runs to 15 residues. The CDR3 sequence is CASSLQAGGFYEQYF. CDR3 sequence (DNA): TGTGCCAGCAGCTTACAGGCGGGAGGGTTCTACGAGCAGTACTTC.

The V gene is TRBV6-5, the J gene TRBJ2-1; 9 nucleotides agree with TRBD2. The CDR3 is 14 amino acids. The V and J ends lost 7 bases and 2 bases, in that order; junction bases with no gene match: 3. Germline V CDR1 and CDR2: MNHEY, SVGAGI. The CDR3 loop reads CASKREVAYNEQFF. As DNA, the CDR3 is TGTGCCAGCAAGCGGGAGGTGGCCTACAATGAGCAGTTCTTC.

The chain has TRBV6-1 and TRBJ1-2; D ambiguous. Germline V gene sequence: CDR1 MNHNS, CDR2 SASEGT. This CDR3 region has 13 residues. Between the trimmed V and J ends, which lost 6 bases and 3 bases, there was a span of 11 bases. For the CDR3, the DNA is TGTGCCAGCAGATTTTACCGGGACTATGGCTACACCTTC. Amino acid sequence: CASRFYRDYGYTF.

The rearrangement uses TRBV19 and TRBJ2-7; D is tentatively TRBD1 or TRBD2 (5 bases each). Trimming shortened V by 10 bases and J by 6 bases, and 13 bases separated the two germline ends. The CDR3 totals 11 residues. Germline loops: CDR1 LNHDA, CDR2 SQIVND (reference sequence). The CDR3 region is CATSRGLEQYF. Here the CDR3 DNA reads TGTGCCACCAGCCGGGGCCTCGAGCAGTACTTC. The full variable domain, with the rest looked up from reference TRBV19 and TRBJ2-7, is DGGITQSPKYLFRKEGQNVTLSCEQNLNHDAMYWYRQDPGQGLRLIYYSQIVNDFQKGDIAEGYSVSREKKESFPLTVTSAQKNPTAFYLCATSRGLEQYFGPGTRLTVT.

In DNA, the CDR3 is TGTGCCAGCTCACTTAACCGGGACAGGGGATTCTACGAGCAGTACTTC. This gives the protein CASSLNRDRGFYEQYF. The J gene is TRBJ2-7, the V gene TRBV18; 10 bases agree with TRBD1. With 4 bases clipped from V and 3 bases from J, the junction kept 9 bases outside the gene matches. The CDR3 sequence is 16 residues long. Germline V lookup: CDR1 KGHSH, CDR2 LQKENI.

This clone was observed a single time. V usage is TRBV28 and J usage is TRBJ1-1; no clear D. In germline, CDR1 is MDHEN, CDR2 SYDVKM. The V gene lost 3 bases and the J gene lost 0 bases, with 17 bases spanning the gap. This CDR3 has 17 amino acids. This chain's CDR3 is CASSLVGLQNMNTEAFF. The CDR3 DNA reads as TGTGCCAGCAGTTTGGTAGGTTTACAGAACATGAACACTGAAGCTTTCTTT.